What follows are 27 T cell receptor beta chains derived from one specimen sequenced in a study of shared clonotypes between healthy human individuals. Generated by immunoSEQ multiplex PCR, the TCRdb table keeps only in-frame clones and is missing some. Among more than 450,000 clones listed, 60% to 85% were seen once. Sequencing was performed on PBMCs. Receptor source: a woman aged 40 to 50 in good health. Some clones in this sample may be carry-over from other donors' samples.

The chain carries TRBV19 and TRBJ1-2; D is perhaps TRBD1 (5 bases). Looked up from germline, CDR1 is LNHDA and CDR2 is SQIVND (reference sequence). The CDR3 runs to 14 residues. The V end was cut by 3 bases, the J end by 3 bases, with 11 bases between. CDR3 bases: TGTGCCAGTAGTATCCTAAAGACAGACTATGGCTACACCTTC. Translation: CASSILKTDYGYTF.

The chain couples TRBV6-5 to TRBJ2-3; tentative D call: TRBD1 (6 bases). The CDR3 contains 13 residues. Germline V gene data show CDR1 as MNHEY and CDR2 as SVGAGI. V was cut by 6 bases and J by 3 bases, with 10 bases left in between. CDR3 sequence reads: CASRSQGTDTQYF. The CDR3 nucleotides read TGTGCCAGCAGATCACAGGGAACAGATACGCAGTATTTT.

The chain carries TRBV27 and TRBJ1-1; 10 bases agree with TRBD1. V trimming: 7 bases; J trimming: 4 bases; junction bases outside the gene matches: 9. CDR1 MNHEY and CDR2 SMNVEV come from the germline V gene (reference sequence). CDR3 length: 15 residues. In nucleotides, the CDR3 is TGTGCCAGCATTACTTACCGGGACAGGGGCACTGAAGCTTTCTTT. Translation gives CASITYRDRGTEAFF.

The chain couples TRBV11-2 to TRBJ2-7, with D possibly being TRBD1 (6 bases). The CDR3 runs to 14 residues. Looked up from germline, CDR1 is SGHAT and CDR2 is FQNNGV. V lost 5 bases and J 0 bases, leaving 11 bases between the germline ends. The CDR3 DNA is TGTGCCAGCAGCCCAACAGGGAGCTCCTACGAGCAGTACTTC. Protein product: CASSPTGSSYEQYF.

The chain employs TRBV4-3 and TRBJ2-3, with 8 positions matching TRBD2. V shed 5 bases and J 6 bases; nucleotides not matched to a gene: 10. The CDR3 runs 15 residues. The germline V gene has CDR1 LGHNA and CDR2 YSLEER. The CDR3 nucleotides read TGCGCCAGCAGCAGGACTAGCAATGGGAGGGATACGCAGTATTTT. Translation: CASSRTSNGRDTQYF.

This chain links TRBV30 with TRBJ2-1; the D call may be TRBD1 or TRBD2 (6 bases each). With 3 bases removed from V and 2 bases from J, the gap between germline ends came to 14 bases. The CDR3 covers 15 residues. Germline lookup yields CDR1 GTSNPN and CDR2 SVGIG (reference sequence). The CDR3: CAWRRGASAYNEQFF. The CDR3 DNA reads TGTGCCTGGAGGAGGGGGGCCAGCGCCTACAATGAGCAGTTCTTC.

This clone was seen a single time. The J gene is TRBJ2-7, the V gene TRBV10-2; 11 nucleotides match TRBD2. Germline assignment: CDR1 WSHSY and CDR2 SAAADI. The CDR3 spans 15 residues. Trimming removed 6 bases from V and 6 bases from J; junction bases left unmatched: 10. In DNA form, the CDR3 reads TGCGCCAGCAGCGTTAGACTAGCGGGAAGCCGCGAGCAGTACTTC. Translation gives CASSVRLAGSREQYF.

The chain is built from TRBV18 and TRBJ2-3; 12 nucleotides align to TRBD2. Germline assignment: CDR1 KGHSH and CDR2 LQKENI. With 1 base clipped from V and 1 base from J, the junction kept 3 bases outside the gene matches. This CDR3 has 17 amino acids. The CDR3: CASSPRPSGRGTDTQYF. The CDR3, as DNA: TGTGCCAGCTCACCACGCCCTAGCGGGAGGGGCACAGATACGCAGTATTTT.

CDR3 bases: TGTGCCAGCAGTTTTGGGGGGATGACAGCGGCGGGCTACACCTTC. This codes for CASSFGGMTAAGYTF. The chain combines TRBV28 with TRBJ1-2, with D possibly matching TRBD1 (5 bases). The V and J ends lost 3 bases and 8 bases respectively, with 19 bases between them. Germline assignment: CDR1 MDHEN and CDR2 SYDVKM. The length of the CDR3 is 15 residues.

The chain is built from TRBV29-1 and TRBJ2-1, with D perhaps matching TRBD2 (5 bases). The CDR3 has 14 residues. Germline values: CDR1 SQVTM, CDR2 ANQGSEA. The V gene lost 5 bases and the J gene lost 1 base, with 12 bases spanning the gap. The CDR3, as DNA: TGCAGCGTTCAAGGTGTAGCGTCCTACAATGAGCAGTTCTTC. Translation: CSVQGVASYNEQFF.

The chain employs TRBV7-2 and TRBJ2-3; 9 bases fit TRBD2. This CDR3 has 16 residues. Trimming took 5 bases from V and 0 from J; bases not matched to a gene: 6. The germline V gene encodes CDR1 SGHTA and CDR2 FQGNSA. CDR3 residues: CASSVTSGLSTDTQYF. In DNA, the CDR3 is TGTGCCAGCAGCGTTACTAGCGGGCTGAGCACAGATACGCAGTATTTT.

This sequence joins TRBV2 and TRBJ2-5; the D is unclear. Per the germline V gene, CDR1 is SNHLY and CDR2 is FYNNEI. V gave up 1 base and J gave up 4 bases, with 7 bases separating them. The CDR3 extends over 13 amino acids. In nucleotides, the CDR3 is TGTGCCAGCAGTGAAGGGTGGCGAGAGACCCAGTACTTC. This sequence encodes CASSEGWRETQYF.

The V and J genes are TRBV21-1 and TRBJ2-1; TRBD2, the table's D call, was not compared with the DNA. TRBV21-1 is shown as a pseudogene. The CDR3 contains 16 residues. In nucleotides, the CDR3 is TGTGCCAGCAGCAGGGATACTAGCCGCACAGATAATGAGCAGTTCTTC. Its protein is CASSRDTSRTDNEQFF.

The chain links TRBV7-2 to TRBJ1-1, with a weak D call TRBD1 (6 bases). Germline lookup yields CDR1 SGHTA and CDR2 FQGNSA. The CDR3 consists of 14 residues. Trimming shortened V by 1 base and J by 4 bases, and 10 bases separated the two germline ends. CDR3 DNA sequence: TGTGCCAGCAGCTTAGAGGCGGGGGCCACTGAAGCTTTCTTT. As protein: CASSLEAGATEAFF.

This chain joins TRBV18 and TRBJ1-4, with 7 bases matching TRBD1. CDR1 KGHSH and CDR2 LQKENI come from the germline V gene. V lost 2 bases to trimming and J lost 8 bases; unmatched junction nucleotides: 5. This CDR3 has 14 amino acids. Here the CDR3 DNA reads TGTGCCAGCTCACCAACACAGGGGCGCGAAAAACTGTTTTTT. It yields the protein CASSPTQGREKLFF.

This clone was seen more than once but under ten times. The rearrangement uses TRBV10-3 and TRBJ1-4; TRBD1 aligns across 7 bases. Germline V lookup: CDR1 ENHRY, CDR2 SYGVKD. Trimming at V came to 11 bases and at J to 5 bases, leaving 8 bases not matched to a gene. CDR3 length: 13 residues. The CDR3 DNA is TGTGCCGCCTCCCGGGACAGAAATGAAAAACTGTTTTTT. Translating gives CAASRDRNEKLFF.

This chain uses TRBV5-1 with TRBJ2-7; D not certain. V lost 1 base and J lost 0, with 11 bases in between. The CDR3 length is 15 residues. The germline CDR1 and CDR2 sequences are SGHRS and YFSETQ. CDR3 sequence reads: CASSLIYAASYEQYF. In DNA, the CDR3 is TGCGCCAGCAGCTTGATTTACGCAGCCTCCTACGAGCAGTACTTC.

This rearrangement joins TRBV18 to TRBJ2-5; D gene uncertain. The CDR3 spans 14 residues. Germline V gene data show CDR1 as KGHSH and CDR2 as LQKENI. Trimming removed 3 bases at V and 4 bases at J, with 12 bases between. CDR3 DNA sequence: TGTGCCAGCTCACCGGGCACAAGTGGAGAGACCCAGTACTTC. As protein: CASSPGTSGETQYF.

This clone was recorded once. The sample has other DNA sequences that encode this CDR3 too. The chain links TRBV5-1 to TRBJ2-7; D not certain. V was shortened by 0 bases and J by 2 bases, with 3 bases between the two germline ends. The CDR3 is 12 residues long. CDR1 SGHRS and CDR2 YFSETQ come from the germline V gene. The CDR3 loop reads CASSLGTYEQYF. The CDR3 coding sequence is TGCGCCAGCAGCTTGGGAACCTACGAGCAGTACTTC.

The V gene is TRBV6-1, the J gene TRBJ2-7; D could derive from TRBD1 or TRBD2 (6 bases each). Germline V CDR1 and CDR2: MNHNS, SASEGT. The CDR3 runs to 16 residues. V dropped 2 bases and J dropped 2 bases, with 16 bases sitting between them. CDR3 region: CASSELQGRGTYEQYF. The CDR3, as DNA: TGTGCCAGCAGTGAACTTCAGGGGCGGGGAACCTACGAGCAGTACTTC.

The V call is TRBV27, the J call TRBJ2-7; D may be TRBD2 (5 bases). CDR3 length equals 14 residues. The germline V gene encodes CDR1 MNHEY and CDR2 SMNVEV (reference sequence). The germline V and J ends were trimmed by 4 bases and 6 bases, with 16 bases remaining between them. The CDR3 coding sequence is TGTGCCAGCAGTTCCTTTCCGGGATTAAGCGAGCAGTACTTC. Protein product: CASSSFPGLSEQYF.

The chain has TRBV15 and TRBJ2-2; D is uncertain. The CDR3 totals 15 residues. Germline V gene data show CDR1 as LNHNV and CDR2 as YYDKDF (reference sequence). V was clipped by 1 base and J by 1 base, with 7 bases between them. CDR3 sequence reads: CATSRGGRNTGELFF. The CDR3 nucleotides read TGTGCCACCAGCAGAGGCGGTAGGAACACCGGGGAGCTGTTTTTT.

V usage is TRBV18 and J usage is TRBJ1-1; 7 nucleotides match TRBD1. This CDR3 comprises 14 residues. With 1 base clipped from V and 5 bases from J, the junction kept 4 bases outside the gene matches. Germline V gives CDR1 KGHSH, CDR2 LQKENI. Here the CDR3 DNA reads TGTGCCAGCTCACCACTTACAGGGGTTACTGAAGCTTTCTTT. This gives the protein CASSPLTGVTEAFF.

This clone is medium-sized by share. This chain links TRBV11-2 with TRBJ2-7, with 9 bases that match TRBD2. The CDR3 sequence is 13 residues long. V shed 8 bases and J 6 bases; nucleotides not matched to a gene: 8. Germline values: CDR1 SGHAT, CDR2 FQNNGV. For the CDR3, the DNA is TGTGCCAGCGGCGGGAGGGCCATCAGCGAGCAGTACTTC. Translation gives CASGGRAISEQYF.

This chain uses TRBV30 with TRBJ1-6; 11 positions match TRBD1. The CDR3 loop spans 15 amino acids. Trimming took 3 bases from V and 7 from J; bases not matched to a gene: 5. CDR1 GTSNPN and CDR2 SVGIG come from the germline V gene (reference sequence). The CDR3 DNA follows: TGTGCCTGGAGAAGCCGGGACAGGGGGAATTCACCCCTCCACTTT. This gives the protein CAWRSRDRGNSPLHF.

The chain links TRBV7-6 to TRBJ2-7, with 7 bases lining up with TRBD1. The V and J ends lost 8 bases and 3 bases, in that order; junction bases with no gene match: 7. The CDR3 consists of 13 residues. The V gene's germline CDR1 is SGHVS and CDR2 FNYEAQ. The CDR3 reads CASVQDRFYEQYF. The CDR3 DNA reads TGTGCCAGCGTTCAGGACAGGTTCTACGAGCAGTACTTC.

This clone came up a few times. The chain carries TRBV10-2 and TRBJ2-2; D is undetermined. CDR3 size: 14 residues. Germline V gives CDR1 WSHSY, CDR2 SAAADI. Trimming cost V 6 bases and J 4 bases, with 12 bases left between them. This CDR3 is CASRGGWGTGELFF. The CDR3 DNA follows: TGCGCCAGCAGGGGCGGCTGGGGCACCGGGGAGCTGTTTTTT.